Presented here are 23 T cell receptor beta chains from one specimen sequenced in a study of T cell clonotyping in hematopoietic cell transplantation. Stated time point: recipient sample about 28 days before transplant, after cytoreduction. Assay used: immunoSEQ multiplex PCR; TCRdb lists only in-frame clones, some missing. The table shows approximately 26,000 clones, with 85% to 95% occurring only once. The source material was peripheral blood mononuclear cells, sampled before stem cell transplant. All receptors come from a man aged 45-60 years with acute myeloid leukemia. Some clones in this sample may be carry-over from other donors' samples.

The chain combines TRBV28 with TRBJ1-1; no clear D gene. V lost 6 bases, J lost 5 bases, and 16 bases lay in between. Germline-derived CDR1 and CDR2 are MDHEN and SYDVKM. The CDR3 sequence is 14 residues long. DNA of the CDR3: TGTGCCAGCAGGCTGCTCGGGGAGTTGACTGAAGCTTTCTTT. This codes for CASRLLGELTEAFF.

The rearrangement links TRBV28 to TRBJ1-3; the D is unclear. The germline gives CDR1 MDHEN, CDR2 SYDVKM. With 6 bases removed from V and 0 bases from J, the gap between germline ends came to 12 bases. This CDR3 is 15 amino acids long. The CDR3 DNA reads as TGTGCCAGCAGCCTCATCTCGGACTCTGGAAACACCATATATTTT. As protein: CASSLISDSGNTIYF.

This clone has only one observation. The rearrangement uses TRBV7-9 and TRBJ2-2; TRBD1 aligns across 11 bases. CDR1 SEHNR and CDR2 FQNEAQ come from the germline V gene (reference sequence). The CDR3 consists of 18 residues. Germline trimming cut 6 bases from V and 3 bases from J; bases unmatched to any gene: 12. The CDR3 region is CASRPAPGGQGDTGELFF. CDR3 nucleotide sequence: TGTGCCAGCAGGCCCGCCCCCGGGGGACAGGGGGACACCGGGGAGCTGTTTTTT.

The rearrangement uses TRBV6-1 and TRBJ1-5, with 8 nucleotides matching TRBD1. Germline lookup yields CDR1 MNHNS and CDR2 SASEGT. V was clipped by 6 bases and J by 9 bases; unmatched bases: 7. The length of the CDR3 is 13 residues. The DNA for the CDR3 is TGTGCCAGCAGCCCCGGACAGGGTCTGCCCCAGCATTTT. Protein sequence: CASSPGQGLPQHF.

V is TRBV7-9 and J is TRBJ1-1; a weak D match, TRBD1 (5 bases). Germline CDR1 SEHNR, CDR2 FQNEAQ (reference sequence). There are 16 residues in the CDR3. Trimming removed 5 bases from V and 3 bases from J, with 19 bases in between. CDR3 residues: CASSPTVDYWDTEAFF. The CDR3 DNA reads as TGTGCCAGCAGCCCGACAGTGGATTATTGGGACACTGAAGCTTTCTTT.

With respect to this clone: Within the sample, other DNA sequences also encode this same CDR3. The gene calls are TRBV7-3 and TRBJ1-2, with TRBD1 identical over 7 bases. Germline values: CDR1 SGHTA, CDR2 FQGTGA. Trimming cost V 5 bases and J 6 bases; bases outside gene matches: 0. The CDR3 contains 11 residues. CDR3 coding DNA: TGTGCCAGCAGCCAGGGGGATGGCTACACCTTC. Encoded protein: CASSQGDGYTF.

The chain employs TRBV6-5 and TRBJ2-5; 10 bases match TRBD1. This CDR3 has 13 residues. Per the germline V gene, CDR1 is MNHEY and CDR2 is SVGAGI. Unmatched junction bases numbered 3, after V lost 6 bases and J lost 5 bases. CDR3 in DNA: TGTGCCAGCAGGGGGACAGGGGAGGAGACCCAGTACTTC. This encodes CASRGTGEETQYF.

The chain joins TRBV7-2 to TRBJ1-2; tentatively, D is TRBD1 (6 bases). The CDR3 is 14 amino acids. The V gene lost 5 bases and the J gene lost 4 bases, with 14 bases spanning the gap. Germline V gene lookup returns CDR1 SGHTA and CDR2 FQGNSA. The CDR3 nucleotides are TGTGCCAGCAGCAAGGGAAGAGGGGGCTATGGCTACACCTTC. As protein: CASSKGRGGYGYTF.

The V gene is TRBV7-9, the J gene TRBJ1-2; D unresolved. The CDR3 has 15 residues. Trimming shortened V by 5 bases and J by 4 bases, and 17 bases separated the two germline ends. Germline CDR1 reads SEHNR; CDR2 reads FQNEAQ (reference sequence). The CDR3 nucleotides read TGTGCCAGCAGCCCGTGGAGTAGCTTGGGCTATGGCTACACCTTC. It yields the protein CASSPWSSLGYGYTF.

The chain recombines TRBV5-4 with TRBJ2-1, with 9 bases matching TRBD2. The CDR3 has 15 amino acids. V was clipped by 4 bases and J by 12 bases; unmatched bases: 14. Per the germline V gene, CDR1 is SGHNT and CDR2 is YYREEE (reference sequence). The CDR3 sequence: CASSGPAGGPIGQFF. In DNA form, the CDR3 reads TGTGCCAGCAGCGGCCCAGCGGGAGGCCCGATAGGGCAGTTCTTC.

This clone has a handful of counts. The chain couples TRBV5-1 to TRBJ1-4; D possibly corresponds to TRBD1 (6 bases). The CDR3 spans 15 residues. Germline V gives CDR1 SGHRS, CDR2 YFSETQ. V was pared by 0 bases and J by 6 bases, with 12 bases between. The CDR3 coding sequence is TGCGCCAGCAGCTTGGCAGGGGATAGCGATGAAAAACTGTTTTTT. The encoded protein is CASSLAGDSDEKLFF.

The CDR3 loop reads CARGAGSTYEQYF. In DNA form, the CDR3 reads TGTGCTCGGGGGGCAGGGAGTACCTACGAGCAGTACTTC. This rearrangement joins TRBV30 to TRBJ2-7; perhaps TRBD2 as D (7 bases). The germline V gene encodes CDR1 GTSNPN and CDR2 SVGIG (reference sequence). This CDR3 region has 13 residues.

This chain links TRBV9 with TRBJ2-1; D not resolved. The CDR3 length is 15 residues. In germline, CDR1 is SGDLS, CDR2 YYNGEE. V dropped 2 bases and J dropped 0 bases, with 9 bases sitting between them. Here the CDR3 DNA reads TGTGCCAGCAGCGTTGGTCCCGACTCCTACAATGAGCAGTTCTTC. This encodes CASSVGPDSYNEQFF.

The chain is built from TRBV6-5 and TRBJ1-2; the D gene is possibly TRBD1 (5 bases). V dropped 8 bases and J dropped 3 bases, with 10 bases sitting between them. Per germline, CDR1 MNHEY and CDR2 SVGAGI. The CDR3 is made up of 12 amino acids. The chain's CDR3 is CASGGDDYGYTF. For the CDR3, the DNA is TGTGCCAGCGGGGGGGACGACTATGGCTACACCTTC.

This clone was counted a few times. The chain carries TRBV9 and TRBJ1-4, with 7 bases identical to TRBD1. V was clipped by 3 bases and J by 8 bases; unmatched bases: 4. The CDR3 sequence is 13 residues long. Germline values: CDR1 SGDLS, CDR2 YYNGEE. The CDR3: CASSAGTVEKLFF. In nucleotides, the CDR3 is TGTGCCAGCAGCGCCGGGACAGTCGAAAAACTGTTTTTT.

V and J are TRBV9 and TRBJ1-4; no firm D call. The CDR3 runs 15 residues. Looked up from germline, CDR1 is SGDLS and CDR2 is YYNGEE. V lost 4 bases and J lost 0, with 10 bases in between. The CDR3 region is CASSPRTATNEKLFF. The CDR3 DNA reads TGTGCCAGCAGCCCCCGGACGGCAACTAATGAAAAACTGTTTTTT.

V is TRBV18 and J is TRBJ2-5, with unresolved D. The CDR3 is made up of 12 amino acids. Between the trimmed V and J ends, which lost 0 bases and 4 bases, there was a span of 3 bases. Germline V gene data show CDR1 as KGHSH and CDR2 as LQKENI. The CDR3 nucleotides are TGTGCCAGCTCACCACCAGGAGAGACCCAGTACTTC. Translating gives CASSPPGETQYF. Looking up the rest from reference TRBV18 and TRBJ2-5 gives the full variable domain: NAGVMQNPRHLVRRRGQEARLRCSPMKGHSHVYWYRQLPEEGLKFMVYLQKENIIDESGMPKERFSAEFPKEGPSILRIQQVVRGDSAAYFCASSPPGETQYFGPGTRLLVL.

The chain employs TRBV4-1 and TRBJ1-1, with 7 bases that match TRBD1. Germline CDR1 reads MGHRA; CDR2 reads YSYEKL. This CDR3 has 17 amino acids. V lost 5 bases and J lost 1; bases outside the gene matches: 13. The CDR3 region is CASSARPTGARNTEAFF. The CDR3 nucleotides are TGCGCCAGCAGCGCCAGGCCAACAGGGGCGCGGAACACTGAAGCTTTCTTT.

The chain links TRBV9 to TRBJ2-7; either TRBD1 or TRBD2 may supply D (5 bases each). Trimming left V 4 bases short and J 5 bases short, with 19 bases between. The length of the CDR3 is 15 residues. Germline V CDR1 and CDR2: SGDLS, YYNGEE. The CDR3 is CASSPSGRPADEQYF. The CDR3, as DNA: TGTGCCAGCAGCCCCTCGGGACGCCCCGCGGACGAGCAGTACTTC.

The genes are TRBV9 and TRBJ2-5; a weak D match, TRBD2 (7 bases). Trimming pared 2 bases from V and 1 base from J, leaving 9 bases between. The CDR3 is 14 residues long. Germline V gives CDR1 SGDLS, CDR2 YYNGEE. In DNA, the CDR3 is TGTGCCAGCAGCGTTAGGGGGGGCCAAGAGACCCAGTACTTC. Protein sequence: CASSVRGGQETQYF.

V and J are TRBV11-3 and TRBJ2-5; TRBD2 is a possible D gene (5 bases). This CDR3 spans 12 amino acids. V was clipped by 5 bases and J by 7 bases, with 11 bases between them. Germline V gene sequence: CDR1 SGHNT, CDR2 YENEEA. CDR3 protein: CASSLPGGTQYF. The CDR3 region has the DNA TGTGCCAGCAGCCTCCCCGGAGGGACCCAGTACTTC.

V is TRBV6-1 and J is TRBJ2-1, with D tentatively TRBD1 (6 bases). The length of the CDR3 is 12 residues. Germline values: CDR1 MNHNS, CDR2 SASEGT. Trimming took 7 bases from V and 7 from J, leaving 11 bases between them. The CDR3 DNA is TGTGCCAGCATATACAGGGAAAATGAGCAGTTCTTC. Translating it yields CASIYRENEQFF.

This chain connects TRBV7-2 to TRBJ1-2, with D hard to call. This CDR3 spans 14 amino acids. V lost 1 base and J 5 bases, leaving 11 bases between the germline ends. Germline CDR1 SGHTA, CDR2 FQGNSA. CDR3 nucleotide sequence: TGTGCCAGCAGCTTAGAAGGGTTGCCATATGGCTACACCTTC. It specifies CASSLEGLPYGYTF.